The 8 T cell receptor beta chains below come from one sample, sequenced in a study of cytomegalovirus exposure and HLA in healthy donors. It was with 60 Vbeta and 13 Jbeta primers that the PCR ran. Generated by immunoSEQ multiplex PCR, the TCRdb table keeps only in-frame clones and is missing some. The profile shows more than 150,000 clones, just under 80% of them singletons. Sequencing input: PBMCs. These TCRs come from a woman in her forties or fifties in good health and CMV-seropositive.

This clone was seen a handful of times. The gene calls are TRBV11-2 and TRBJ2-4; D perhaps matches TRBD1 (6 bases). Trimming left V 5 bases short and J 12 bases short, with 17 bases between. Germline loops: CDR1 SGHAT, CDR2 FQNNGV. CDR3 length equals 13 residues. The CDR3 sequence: CASSTQGFGSQYF. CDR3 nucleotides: TGTGCCAGCAGCACGCAGGGGTTCGGCAGTCAGTACTTC. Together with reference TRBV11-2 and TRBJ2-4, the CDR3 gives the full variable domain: EAGVAQSPRYKIIEKRQSVAFWCNPISGHATLYWYQQILGQGPKLLIQFQNNGVVDDSQLPKDRFSAERLKGVDSTLKIQPAKLEDSAVYLCASSTQGFGSQYFGAGTRLSVL.

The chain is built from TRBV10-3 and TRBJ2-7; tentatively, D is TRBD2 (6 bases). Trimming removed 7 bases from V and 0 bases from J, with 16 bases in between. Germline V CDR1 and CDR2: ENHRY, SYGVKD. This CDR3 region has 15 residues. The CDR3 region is CAINDRDSGSYEQYF. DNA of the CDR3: TGTGCCATCAACGACCGGGACTCTGGCTCCTACGAGCAGTACTTC.

The CDR3 sequence is CASTPLLGSFYEQYF. CDR3 DNA sequence: TGTGCCAGCACCCCCCTACTAGGCAGCTTCTACGAGCAGTACTTC. The chain employs TRBV11-2 and TRBJ2-7; the D gene is possibly TRBD2 (5 bases). The CDR3 is 15 residues long. Germline CDR1 is SGHAT and CDR2 is FQNNGV. V was shortened by 7 bases and J by 3 bases, with 19 bases between the two germline ends.

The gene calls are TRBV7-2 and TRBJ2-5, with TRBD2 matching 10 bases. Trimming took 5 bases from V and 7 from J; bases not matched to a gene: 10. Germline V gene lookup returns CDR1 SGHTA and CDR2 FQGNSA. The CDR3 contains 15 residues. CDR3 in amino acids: CASSAAGGTSGTQYF. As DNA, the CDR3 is TGTGCCAGCAGCGCAGCGGGAGGGACCTCGGGGACCCAGTACTTC.

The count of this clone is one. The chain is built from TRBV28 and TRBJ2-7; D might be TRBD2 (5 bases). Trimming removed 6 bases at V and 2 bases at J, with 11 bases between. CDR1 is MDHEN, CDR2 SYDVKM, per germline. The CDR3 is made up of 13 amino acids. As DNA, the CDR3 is TGTGCCAGCAGGGCGGAGGCTACCTACGAGCAGTACTTC. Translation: CASRAEATYEQYF.

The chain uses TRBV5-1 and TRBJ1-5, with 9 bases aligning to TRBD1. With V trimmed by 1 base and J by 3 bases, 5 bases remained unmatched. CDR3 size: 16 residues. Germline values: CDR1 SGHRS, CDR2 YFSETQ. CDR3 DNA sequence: TGCGCCAGCAGCTTGACCACAGGGGGCAACAATCAGCCCCAGCATTTT. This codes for CASSLTTGGNNQPQHF.

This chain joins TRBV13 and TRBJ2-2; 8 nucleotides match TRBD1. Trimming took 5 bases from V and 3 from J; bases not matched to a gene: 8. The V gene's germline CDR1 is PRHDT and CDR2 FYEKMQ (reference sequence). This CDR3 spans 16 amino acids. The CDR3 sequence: CASSLRDRRYTGELFF. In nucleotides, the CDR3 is TGTGCCAGCAGCCTCCGGGACAGGAGGTACACCGGGGAGCTGTTTTTT.

In DNA form, the CDR3 reads TGTGCCAGCAGTGAAGGGACAGGGGCGGATCAGCCCCAGCATTTT. The encoded protein is CASSEGTGADQPQHF. The rearrangement joins TRBV25-1 to TRBJ1-5; 10 bases are shared with TRBD1. From germline, CDR1 is MGHDK and CDR2 SYGVNS. With 2 bases clipped from V and 5 bases from J, the junction kept 3 bases outside the gene matches. The CDR3 is made up of 15 amino acids.